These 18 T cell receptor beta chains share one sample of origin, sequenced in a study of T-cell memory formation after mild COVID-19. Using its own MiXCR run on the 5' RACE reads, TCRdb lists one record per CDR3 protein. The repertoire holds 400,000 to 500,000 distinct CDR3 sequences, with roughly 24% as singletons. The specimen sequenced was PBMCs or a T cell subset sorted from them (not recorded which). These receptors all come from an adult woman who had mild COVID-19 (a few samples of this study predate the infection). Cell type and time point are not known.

CDR3 nucleotide sequence: TGTGCCAGCAGGACCGATTATTCACCCCTCCACTTT. Translating gives CASRTDYSPLHF. The chain combines TRBV2 with TRBJ1-6; D unresolved. This CDR3 has 12 residues. CDR1 and CDR2 (germline): SNHLY, FYNNEI. With 6 bases removed from V and 8 bases from J, the gap between germline ends came to 8 bases.

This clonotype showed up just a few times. CDR3 DNA sequence: TGTGCCAGCAGTTATTACGGGACTCAGAGCTCCTACGAGCAGTACTTC. Encoded protein: CASSYYGTQSSYEQYF. This chain uses TRBV6-5 with TRBJ2-7; D is perhaps TRBD2 (6 bases). V gave up 3 bases and J gave up 0 bases, with 15 bases separating them. The germline V gene has CDR1 MNHEY and CDR2 SVGAGI. The length of the CDR3 is 16 residues.

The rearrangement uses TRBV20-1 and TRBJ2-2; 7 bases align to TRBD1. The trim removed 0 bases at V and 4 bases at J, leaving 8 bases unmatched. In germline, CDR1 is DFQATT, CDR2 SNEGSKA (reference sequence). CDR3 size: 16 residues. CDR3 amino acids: CSARDPRAGGTGELFF. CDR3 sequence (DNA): TGCAGTGCTAGAGATCCCCGGGCAGGGGGCACCGGGGAGCTGTTTTTT.

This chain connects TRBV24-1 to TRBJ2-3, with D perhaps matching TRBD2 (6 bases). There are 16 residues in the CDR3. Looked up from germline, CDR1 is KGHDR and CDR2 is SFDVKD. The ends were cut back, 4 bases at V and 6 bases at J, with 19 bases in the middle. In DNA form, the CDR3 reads TGTGCCACCAGTGACGGGGGTGTGATTAATATGGATACGCAGTATTTT. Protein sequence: CATSDGGVINMDTQYF.

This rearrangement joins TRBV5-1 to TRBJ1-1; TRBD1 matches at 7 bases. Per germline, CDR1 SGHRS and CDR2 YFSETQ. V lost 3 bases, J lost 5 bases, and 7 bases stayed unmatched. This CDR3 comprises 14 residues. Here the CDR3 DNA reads TGCGCCAGCAGCTCCCAGGGGGGCGGTACTGAAGCTTTCTTT. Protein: CASSSQGGGTEAFF.

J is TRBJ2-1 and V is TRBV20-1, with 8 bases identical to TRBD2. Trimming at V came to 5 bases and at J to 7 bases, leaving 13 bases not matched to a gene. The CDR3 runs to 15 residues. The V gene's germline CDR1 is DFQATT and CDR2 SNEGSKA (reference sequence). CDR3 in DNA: TGCAGTGCTTTCGCTAGCGGTGGCGGGGGGAATGAGCAGTTCTTC. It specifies CSAFASGGGGNEQFF.

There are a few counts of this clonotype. The CDR3 loop reads CATRAGTSRETQYF. The CDR3, as DNA: TGTGCCACCAGGGCCGGGACTAGCAGAGAGACCCAGTACTTC. The rearrangement uses TRBV15 and TRBJ2-5, with 9 bases that match TRBD2. Germline trimming cut 6 bases from V and 4 bases from J; bases unmatched to any gene: 6. Germline assignment: CDR1 LNHNV and CDR2 YYDKDF (reference sequence). The CDR3 runs to 14 residues.

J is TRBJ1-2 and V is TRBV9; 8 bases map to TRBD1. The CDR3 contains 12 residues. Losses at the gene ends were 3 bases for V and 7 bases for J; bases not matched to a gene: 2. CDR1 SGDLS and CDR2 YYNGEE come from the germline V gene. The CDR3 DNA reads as TGTGCCAGCAGCGACAGGGGGTTTGGCTACACCTTC. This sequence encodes CASSDRGFGYTF.

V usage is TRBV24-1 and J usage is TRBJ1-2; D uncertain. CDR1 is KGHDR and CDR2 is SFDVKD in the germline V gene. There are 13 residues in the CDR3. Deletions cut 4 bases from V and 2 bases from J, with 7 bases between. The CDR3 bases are TGTGCCACCAGTGAGGACGGGAACTATGGCTACACCTTC. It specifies CATSEDGNYGYTF.

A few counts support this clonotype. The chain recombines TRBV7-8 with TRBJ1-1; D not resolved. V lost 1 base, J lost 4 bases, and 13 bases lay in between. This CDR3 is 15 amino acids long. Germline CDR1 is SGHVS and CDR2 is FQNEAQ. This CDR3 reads CASSLDGGRITEAFF. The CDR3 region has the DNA TGTGCCAGCAGCTTAGATGGAGGCAGGATCACTGAAGCTTTCTTT.

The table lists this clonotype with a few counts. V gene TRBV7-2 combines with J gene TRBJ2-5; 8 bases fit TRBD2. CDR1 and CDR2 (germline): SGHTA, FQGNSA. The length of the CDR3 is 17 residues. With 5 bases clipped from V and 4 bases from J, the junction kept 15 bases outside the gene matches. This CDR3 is CASSPSGLAGRSETQYF. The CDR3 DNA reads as TGTGCCAGCAGCCCCTCGGGATTAGCGGGACGGTCAGAGACCCAGTACTTC.

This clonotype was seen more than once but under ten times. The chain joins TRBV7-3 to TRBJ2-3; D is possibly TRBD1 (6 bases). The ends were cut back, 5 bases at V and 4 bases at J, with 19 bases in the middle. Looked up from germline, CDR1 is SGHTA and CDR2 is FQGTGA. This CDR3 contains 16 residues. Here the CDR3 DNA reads TGTGCCAGCAGCCCCCAGGGCAGGGGTTCTTCAGATACGCAGTATTTT. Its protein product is CASSPQGRGSSDTQYF.

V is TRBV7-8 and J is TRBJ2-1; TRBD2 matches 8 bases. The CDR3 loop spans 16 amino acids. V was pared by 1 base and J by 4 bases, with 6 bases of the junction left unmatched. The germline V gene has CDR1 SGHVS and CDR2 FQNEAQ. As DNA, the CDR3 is TGTGCCAGCAGCTTAGTTAGACTAGCGATTTACAATGAGCAGTTCTTC. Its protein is CASSLVRLAIYNEQFF.

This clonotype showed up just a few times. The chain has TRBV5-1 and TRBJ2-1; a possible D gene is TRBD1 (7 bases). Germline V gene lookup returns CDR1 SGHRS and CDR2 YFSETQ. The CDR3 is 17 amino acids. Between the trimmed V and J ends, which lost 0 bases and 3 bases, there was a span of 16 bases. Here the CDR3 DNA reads TGCGCCAGCAGCTTGGTAGCAGGGGGAGGTTACTACAATGAGCAGTTCTTC. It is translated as CASSLVAGGGYYNEQFF.

CDR3 protein: CASRLDGDYGYTF. The CDR3, as DNA: TGCGCCAGCAGACTCGACGGAGACTATGGCTACACCTTC. This sequence joins TRBV5-1 and TRBJ1-2; D gene ambiguous. CDR3 length: 13 amino acids. V was cut by 5 bases and J by 3 bases, with 11 bases left in between. Looked up from germline, CDR1 is SGHRS and CDR2 is YFSETQ.

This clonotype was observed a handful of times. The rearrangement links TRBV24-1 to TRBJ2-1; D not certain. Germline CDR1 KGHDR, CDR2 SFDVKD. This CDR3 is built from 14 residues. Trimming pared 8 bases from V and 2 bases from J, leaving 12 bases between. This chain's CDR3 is CATTRGDPYNEQFF. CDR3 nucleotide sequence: TGTGCCACCACCCGAGGAGACCCCTACAATGAGCAGTTCTTC.

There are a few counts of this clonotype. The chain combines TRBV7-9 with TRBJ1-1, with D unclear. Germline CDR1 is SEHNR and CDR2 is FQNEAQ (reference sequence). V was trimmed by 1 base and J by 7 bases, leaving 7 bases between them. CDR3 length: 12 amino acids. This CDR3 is CASSLVTVEAFF. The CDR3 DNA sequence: TGTGCCAGCAGCTTAGTAACGGTTGAAGCTTTCTTT. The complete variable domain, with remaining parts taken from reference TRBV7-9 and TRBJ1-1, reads DTGVSQNPRHKITKRGQNVTFRCDPISEHNRLYWYRQTLGQGPEFLTYFQNEAQLEKSRLLSDRFSAERPKGSFSTLEIQRTEQGDSAMYLCASSLVTVEAFFGQGTRLTVV.

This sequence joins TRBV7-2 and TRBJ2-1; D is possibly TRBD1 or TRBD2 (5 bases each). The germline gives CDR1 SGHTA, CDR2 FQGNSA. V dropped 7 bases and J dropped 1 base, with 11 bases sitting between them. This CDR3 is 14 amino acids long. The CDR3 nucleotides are TGTGCCAGCACACCGGGACCATCCTACAATGAGCAGTTCTTC. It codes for CASTPGPSYNEQFF.